What follows is one T cell receptor beta chain and its context. The target antigen is unknown. This record belongs to a study of T cells after yellow fever vaccination. Looking at the study overall: For low cell numbers, libraries were made with SMART-Seq v4 Ultra Low Input.

The study, taken as a whole, reports: Clonotype sharing between CD4 and CD8 compartments was small. In FACS-sorted repertoires, abundant clonotypes from the bulk population could appear as contaminants.

CDR1 is SGHDT and CDR2 is YYEEEE in the germline V gene. CDR3 length equals 12 residues. The V segment lost 5 bases and the J segment 5 bases; nucleotides outside the gene matches: 2. TCRdb reprocessed the 5' RACE reads via MiXCR and lists one record per CDR3 protein. This table has about 320,000 distinct CDR3 sequences, about 10% appearing once. The chain employs TRBV5-6 and TRBJ2-7; 9 bases agree with TRBD1. The sample was CD4+ T cells sorted from PBMCs, taken 45 days after the yellow fever booster vaccination. The sequence came from a man younger than 35 who received the YFV17D yellow fever vaccine. The DNA of the CDR3 is TGTGCCAGCAGTTGGACAGGGGACGAGCAGTACTTC. Translated, it gives CASSWTGDEQYF.